The clone carrying this T cell receptor beta chain came up once. The sample belongs to a study of blood T cell repertoires in COVID-19. Methods used by the authors: Reference gene primer amplification yielded estimated nucleated cell counts. Some clones are missing from TCRdb's copy, which holds only in-frame ones; the method was immunoSEQ multiplex PCR. D and trimming come from the DNA, and the V and J calls and clone size come from that table. Among approximately 100,000 clones listed, roughly 86% were seen once. J was trimmed by 7 bases and V by 4 bases; bases with no gene match: 10. Germline-derived CDR1 and CDR2 are SGHRS and YFSETQ. The CDR3 totals 16 residues.

The receptor comes from a man aged 45-60 years with acute or convalescent COVID-19. The sample consisted of peripheral blood. This chain uses TRBV5-1 with TRBJ1-6, with 8 bases that match TRBD1. The CDR3 nucleotides are TGCGCCAGCAGCCCATCGCGGGGACAGGCCAATTCACCCCTCCACTTT. Its translation is CASSPSRGQANSPLHF.